This passage covers 26 T cell receptor beta chains from one sample sequenced in a study of yellow fever vaccine responses in identical twins. TCRdb re-called the RT-PCR reads through MiXCR, storing one row per CDR3 protein. The repertoire has 15,000 or so distinct CDR3 sequences, roughly 80% of them found once; the top ten carry roughly 1.8%. Sequenced material: T cells from blood (PBMCs), unsorted or a sorted subset (not recorded which), taken before or after yellow fever vaccination (not recorded which). The receptors were sampled from a woman in her late teens or twenties who received the yellow fever vaccine.

This clonotype was detected a few times. The V call is TRBV12-3 or TRBV12-4, the J call TRBJ2-1; the match to TRBD2 covers 12 bases. This CDR3 has 16 residues. Trimming took 6 bases from V and 7 from J; bases not matched to a gene: 10. CDR3 nucleotides: TGTGCCAGCAGACTTCTAGCGGGAGGGCCTGGGAATGAGCAGTTCTTC. It translates to CASRLLAGGPGNEQFF.

The chain carries TRBV29-1 and TRBJ1-1; 11 bases are shared with TRBD1. From germline, CDR1 is SQVTM and CDR2 ANQGSEA. The CDR3 consists of 13 residues. V lost 7 bases to trimming and J lost 5 bases; unmatched junction nucleotides: 6. CDR3 DNA: TGCAGCGCTTGGGACAGGGGGGAAACTGAAGCTTTCTTT. Residues: CSAWDRGETEAFF.

The rearrangement links TRBV7-9 to TRBJ2-7, with a possible D match to TRBD1 (6 bases). V lost 1 base to trimming and J lost 3 bases, with 7 bases between them. Germline loops: CDR1 SEHNR, CDR2 FQNEAQ (reference sequence). The CDR3 length is 13 residues. The CDR3 region has the DNA TGTGCCAGCAGCTTAGAGGACAGCTACGAGCAGTACTTC. Encoded protein: CASSLEDSYEQYF.

The J gene is TRBJ2-1, the V gene TRBV10-3; D unresolved. The V and J ends lost 2 bases and 4 bases respectively, with 3 bases between them. This CDR3 has 12 residues. Germline CDR1 reads ENHRY; CDR2 reads SYGVKD. CDR3 in amino acids: CAISEGYNEQFF. CDR3 DNA sequence: TGTGCCATCAGTGAGGGGTACAATGAGCAGTTCTTC.

This clonotype has only a few counts. The chain links TRBV28 to TRBJ2-1, with TRBD2 matching over 8 bases. Looked up from germline, CDR1 is MDHEN and CDR2 is SYDVKM. V was pared by 3 bases and J by 3 bases, with 7 bases of the junction left unmatched. This CDR3 is built from 16 residues. CDR3 nucleotides: TGTGCCAGCAGTTTCCGGGGACTAGAGGGCTACAATGAGCAGTTCTTC. The encoded protein is CASSFRGLEGYNEQFF.

This clonotype was seen just once. V and J are TRBV3-1 and TRBJ2-6; D gene uncertain. The CDR3 is made up of 14 amino acids. V dropped 4 bases and J dropped 3 bases, with 7 bases sitting between them. The germline V gene has CDR1 LGHDT and CDR2 YNNKEL (reference sequence). CDR3 in DNA: TGTGCCAGCAGCCTTGTGAGTGGGGCCAACGTCCTGACTTTC. It encodes CASSLVSGANVLTF.

The rearrangement uses TRBV29-1 and TRBJ2-1; TRBD1 matches at 9 bases. This CDR3 has 14 amino acids. Trimming removed 3 bases from V and 7 bases from J; junction bases left unmatched: 7. The V gene's germline CDR1 is SQVTM and CDR2 ANQGSEA. Here the CDR3 reads CSVERTGGYNEQFF. As DNA, the CDR3 is TGCAGCGTTGAGAGAACAGGGGGCTATAATGAGCAGTTCTTC.

The gene calls are TRBV5-1 and TRBJ2-3; D ambiguous. The germline V and J ends were trimmed by 3 bases and 4 bases, with 6 bases remaining between them. The germline V gene encodes CDR1 SGHRS and CDR2 YFSETQ. The CDR3 totals 12 residues. This CDR3 is CASSSAADTQYF. The DNA for the CDR3 is TGCGCCAGCAGCTCGGCGGCAGATACGCAGTATTTT.

This chain joins TRBV29-1 and TRBJ2-5; 7 positions agree with TRBD1. The CDR3 is made up of 14 amino acids. V shed 7 bases, J shed 2 bases, and the junction held 10 bases outside the gene matches. From germline, CDR1 is SQVTM and CDR2 ANQGSEA. CDR3 nucleotide sequence: TGCAGCGGGACTTATGGGACAGTACAAGAGACCCAGTACTTC. It is translated as CSGTYGTVQETQYF.

The chain joins TRBV10-1 to TRBJ1-2; 8 bases are shared with TRBD1. Germline V gene data show CDR1 as WNHNN and CDR2 as SYGVQD (reference sequence). This CDR3 spans 10 amino acids. Trimming took 8 bases from V and 10 from J; bases not matched to a gene: 3. CDR3 sequence: CASRQGNYTF. The DNA for the CDR3 is TGCGCCAGCCGACAGGGGAACTACACCTTC.

J is TRBJ2-1 and V is TRBV20-1; 10 bases align to TRBD2. The CDR3 totals 14 residues. The V segment lost 3 bases and the J segment 9 bases; nucleotides outside the gene matches: 8. In germline, CDR1 is DFQATT, CDR2 SNEGSKA (reference sequence). The CDR3 loop is CSASRLAGAGEQFF. In nucleotides, the CDR3 is TGCAGTGCTAGTAGGCTAGCGGGGGCCGGTGAGCAGTTCTTC.

The V gene is TRBV29-1, the J gene TRBJ2-5; D unresolved. This CDR3 spans 12 amino acids. Trimming removed 7 bases from V and 1 base from J, with 10 bases in between. Germline CDR1 and CDR2: SQVTM and ANQGSEA. The CDR3 here is CSAEPGQETQYF. CDR3 nucleotides: TGCAGCGCGGAACCCGGCCAAGAGACCCAGTACTTC.

The V call is TRBV29-1, the J call TRBJ2-1, with D possibly being TRBD2 (5 bases). CDR3 length: 15 amino acids. V gave up 7 bases and J gave up 2 bases, with 18 bases separating them. Germline loops: CDR1 SQVTM, CDR2 ANQGSEA. This CDR3 is CSAPPRENAYNEQFF. CDR3 in DNA: TGCAGCGCCCCCCCTAGGGAGAACGCCTACAATGAGCAGTTCTTC.

This chain connects TRBV28 to TRBJ2-7; D is ambiguous. Germline loops: CDR1 MDHEN, CDR2 SYDVKM. V lost 5 bases, J lost 2 bases, and 7 bases lay in between. The CDR3 loop spans 12 amino acids. Here the CDR3 reads CASSPLPYEQYF. The CDR3 nucleotides are TGTGCCAGCAGTCCCCTTCCCTACGAGCAGTACTTC.

The CDR3 DNA reads as TGTGCCAGCAGCTTAGCCTACAATGAGCAGTTCTTC. This encodes CASSLAYNEQFF. This chain joins TRBV7-2 and TRBJ2-1; D is ambiguous. CDR1 is SGHTA, CDR2 FQGNSA, per germline. The CDR3 is 12 residues long. V was trimmed by 0 bases and J by 3 bases, leaving 0 bases between them.

The V and J genes are TRBV19 and TRBJ2-7; the D gene is possibly TRBD2 (7 bases). The CDR3 spans 13 residues. Germline values: CDR1 LNHDA, CDR2 SQIVND (reference sequence). The V end lost 10 bases, the J end lost 3 bases, and 16 bases lay between the germline ends. The CDR3 protein is CATSGGGFYEQYF. Written as DNA, the CDR3 is TGTGCCACTTCGGGGGGCGGATTCTACGAGCAGTACTTC.

This chain joins TRBV11-1 and TRBJ2-2; 7 nucleotides align to TRBD1. The CDR3 has 16 residues. Germline CDR1 reads SGHAT; CDR2 reads FQDESV (reference sequence). V was pared by 5 bases and J by 0 bases, with 6 bases of the junction left unmatched. The CDR3 nucleotides read TGTGCCAGCAGCCCGGAGACAGGGCCGAACACCGGGGAGCTGTTTTTT. Amino acid sequence: CASSPETGPNTGELFF.

The chain recombines TRBV29-1 with TRBJ1-2; tentatively, D is TRBD1 (5 bases). The V end lost 3 bases, the J end lost 4 bases, and 15 bases lay between the germline ends. Per germline, CDR1 SQVTM and CDR2 ANQGSEA. CDR3 size: 14 residues. The CDR3 protein is CSVDGSGPGYGYTF. As DNA, the CDR3 is TGCAGCGTTGATGGTTCAGGGCCGGGCTATGGCTACACCTTC.

J is TRBJ2-2 and V is TRBV19, with TRBD1 matching 9 bases. Germline assignment: CDR1 LNHDA and CDR2 SQIVND (reference sequence). J gave up 4 bases and V 4 bases, and 4 bases lay outside the gene matches. The CDR3 sequence is 15 residues long. Written as DNA, the CDR3 is TGTGCCAGTAGTACGACAGGGGGACGCACCGGGGAGCTGTTTTTT. Translation gives CASSTTGGRTGELFF. The variable domain in full, with the rest retrieved from reference TRBV19 and TRBJ2-2, is DGGITQSPKYLFRKEGQNVTLSCEQNLNHDAMYWYRQDPGQGLRLIYYSQIVNDFQKGDIAEGYSVSREKKESFPLTVTSAQKNPTAFYLCASSTTGGRTGELFFGEGSRLTVL.

This clonotype showed up just once. Germline and junction disagree at one end, which may indicate a read error. The chain is built from TRBV4-3 and TRBJ2-1; D ambiguous. Germline CDR1 and CDR2: LGHNA and YSLEER. This CDR3 has 17 residues. The CDR3 bases are TGCGTCAGCAGCCAAGACGTCTCCCCCGTTTCGGGCGGTGAGCAGTTCTTC. Translation gives CVSSQDVSPVSGGEQFF.

The chain links TRBV5-1 to TRBJ2-3; tentatively, D is TRBD1 (6 bases). The V end was cut by 5 bases, the J end by 0 bases, with 13 bases between. CDR3 length: 15 amino acids. CDR1 is SGHRS, CDR2 YFSETQ, per germline. The CDR3 coding sequence is TGCGCCAGCAGGGGTGGAACAGGGAGCACAGATACGCAGTATTTT. Amino acid sequence: CASRGGTGSTDTQYF.

The chain joins TRBV4-3 to TRBJ1-4; D is undetermined. CDR1 is LGHNA, CDR2 YSLEER, per germline. V was shortened by 1 base and J by 5 bases, with 11 bases between the two germline ends. The length of the CDR3 is 15 residues. CDR3 bases: TGCGCCAGCAGCCAAGTCCCGCTCGGGAATGAAAAACTGTTTTTT. Protein: CASSQVPLGNEKLFF.

The gene calls are TRBV6-2 or TRBV6-3 and TRBJ2-7; 7 nucleotides match TRBD1. The V gene's germline CDR1 is MNHEY and CDR2 SVGEGT. The CDR3 loop spans 15 amino acids. The junction had 5 bases not matched to a gene; V was cut back by 2 bases and J by 1 base. CDR3 protein: CASSYLGQSSYEQYF. The DNA of the CDR3 is TGTGCCAGCAGTTACCTGGGACAGTCGTCCTACGAGCAGTACTTC.

The J gene is TRBJ2-1, the V gene TRBV19; D gene unclear. The CDR3 totals 11 residues. V was pared by 7 bases and J by 3 bases, with 4 bases between. Germline V gene sequence: CDR1 LNHDA, CDR2 SQIVND (reference sequence). The CDR3, as DNA: TGTGCCAGTACGGACTACAATGAGCAGTTCTTC. This translates into CASTDYNEQFF.

The gene calls are TRBV14 and TRBJ2-1, with D hard to call. The CDR3 is made up of 14 amino acids. Germline lookup yields CDR1 SGHDN and CDR2 FVKESK. The germline V and J ends were trimmed by 2 bases and 4 bases, with 9 bases remaining between them. CDR3 DNA sequence: TGTGCCAGCAGCCAACGGCAACGATACAATGAGCAGTTCTTC. Protein product: CASSQRQRYNEQFF.

This chain uses TRBV11-3 with TRBJ2-1; tentatively, D is TRBD2 (6 bases). Between the trimmed V and J ends, which lost 3 bases and 5 bases, there was a span of 11 bases. The CDR3 extends over 14 amino acids. Germline V gene lookup returns CDR1 SGHNT and CDR2 YENEEA. The CDR3 reads CASSFGTGNNEQFF. DNA for the CDR3: TGTGCCAGCAGCTTCGGGACTGGTAACAATGAGCAGTTCTTC.